One sample yielded the 3 T cell receptor beta chains listed below, sequenced in a study of blood T cell repertoires in COVID-19. The protocol was immunoSEQ multiplex PCR, while the TCRdb copy is restricted to in-frame clones and leaves out a portion. The sample contains about 230,000 clones, about 85% of which appear only once. Source material: peripheral blood. These receptor sequences come from a middle-aged man with acute or convalescent COVID-19.

The chain carries TRBV9 and TRBJ2-6; no clear D gene. V lost 6 bases, J lost 4 bases, and 14 bases lay in between. Germline-derived CDR1 and CDR2 are SGDLS and YYNGEE. The CDR3 consists of 15 residues. In DNA, the CDR3 is TGTGCCAGCAAAGCCGAGCCCCTCGGGGCCAACGTCCTGACTTTC. It codes for CASKAEPLGANVLTF.

Concerning this clone itself: In the same sample, other DNA sequences code for this CDR3. This chain uses TRBV5-1 with TRBJ2-1, with 9 bases that match TRBD1. This CDR3 has 15 residues. V shed 3 bases, J shed 4 bases, and the junction held 5 bases outside the gene matches. Germline V lookup: CDR1 SGHRS, CDR2 YFSETQ. CDR3 coding DNA: TGCGCCAGCAGCTCCCCGGGACAGGGATACAATGAGCAGTTCTTC. Translation: CASSSPGQGYNEQFF.

The rearrangement links TRBV5-5 to TRBJ1-1; 8 bases fit TRBD1. CDR3 length equals 14 residues. The junction had 7 bases not matched to a gene; V was cut back by 8 bases and J by 1 base. The germline CDR1 and CDR2 sequences are SGHKS and YYEKEE (reference sequence). CDR3 loop: CASFRGRSNTEAFF. CDR3 sequence (DNA): TGTGCCAGTTTCAGGGGGCGCTCGAACACTGAAGCTTTCTTT. Using reference TRBV5-5 and TRBJ1-1 for the parts outside the CDR3, the full variable domain is DAGVTQSPTHLIKTRGQQVTLRCSPISGHKSVSWYQQVLGQGPQFIFQYYEKEERGRGNFPDRFSARQFPNYSSELNVNALLLGDSALYLCASFRGRSNTEAFFGQGTRLTVV.